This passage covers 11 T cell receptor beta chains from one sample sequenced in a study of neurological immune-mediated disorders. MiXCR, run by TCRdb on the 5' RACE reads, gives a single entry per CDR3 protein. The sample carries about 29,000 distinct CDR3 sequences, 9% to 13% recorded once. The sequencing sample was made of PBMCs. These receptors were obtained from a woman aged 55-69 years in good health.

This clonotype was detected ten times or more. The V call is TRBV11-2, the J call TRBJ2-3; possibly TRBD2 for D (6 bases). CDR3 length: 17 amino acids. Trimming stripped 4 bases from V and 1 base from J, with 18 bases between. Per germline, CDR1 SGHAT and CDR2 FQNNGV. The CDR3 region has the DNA TGTGCCAGCAGCTCAGATCCCCGCGGGGCCCGCACAGATACGCAGTATTTT. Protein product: CASSSDPRGARTDTQYF.

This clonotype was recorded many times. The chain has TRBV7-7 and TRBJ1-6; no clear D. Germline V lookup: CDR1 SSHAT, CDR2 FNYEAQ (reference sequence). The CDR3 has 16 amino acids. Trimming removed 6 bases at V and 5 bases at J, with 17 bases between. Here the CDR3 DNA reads TGTGCCAGCAGTCCAGACGTAGGGAGTGATAATTCACCCCTCCACTTT. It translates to CASSPDVGSDNSPLHF.

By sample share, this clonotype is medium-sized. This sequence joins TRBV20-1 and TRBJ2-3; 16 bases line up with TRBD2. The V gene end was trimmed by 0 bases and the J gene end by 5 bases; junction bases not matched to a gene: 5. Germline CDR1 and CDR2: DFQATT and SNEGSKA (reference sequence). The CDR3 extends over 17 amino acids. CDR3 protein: CSAREGLAGGPGDTQYF. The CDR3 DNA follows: TGCAGTGCTAGAGAGGGACTAGCGGGGGGGCCGGGAGATACGCAGTATTTT.

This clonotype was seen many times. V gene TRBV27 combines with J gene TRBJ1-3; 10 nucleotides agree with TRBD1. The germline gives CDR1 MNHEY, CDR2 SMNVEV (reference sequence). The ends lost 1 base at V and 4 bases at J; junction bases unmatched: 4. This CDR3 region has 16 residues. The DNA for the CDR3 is TGTGCCAGCAGTTTATTCGGGACAGGGGTAGGAAACACCATATATTTT. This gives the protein CASSLFGTGVGNTIYF.

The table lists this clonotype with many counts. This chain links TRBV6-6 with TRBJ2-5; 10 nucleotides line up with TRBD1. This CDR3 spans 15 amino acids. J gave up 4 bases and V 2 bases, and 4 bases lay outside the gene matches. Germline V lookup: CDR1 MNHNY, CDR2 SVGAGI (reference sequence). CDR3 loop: CASSYPTGGSETQYF. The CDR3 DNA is TGTGCCAGCAGTTACCCGACAGGGGGCTCAGAGACCCAGTACTTC.

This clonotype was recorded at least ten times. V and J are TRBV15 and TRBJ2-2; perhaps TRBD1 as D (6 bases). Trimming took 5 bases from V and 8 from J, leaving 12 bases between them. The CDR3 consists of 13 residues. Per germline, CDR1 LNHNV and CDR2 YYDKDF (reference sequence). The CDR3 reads CATSRAGVGELFF. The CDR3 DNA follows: TGTGCCACCAGCCGAGCAGGGGTTGGGGAGCTGTTTTTT.

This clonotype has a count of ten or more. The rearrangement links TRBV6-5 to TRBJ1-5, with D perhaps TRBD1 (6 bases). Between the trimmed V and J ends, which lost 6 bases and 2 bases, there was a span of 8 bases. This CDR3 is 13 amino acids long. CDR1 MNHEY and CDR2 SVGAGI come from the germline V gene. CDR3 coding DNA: TGTGCCAGCAGGTCAGGGGGCAATCAGCCCCAGCATTTT. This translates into CASRSGGNQPQHF.

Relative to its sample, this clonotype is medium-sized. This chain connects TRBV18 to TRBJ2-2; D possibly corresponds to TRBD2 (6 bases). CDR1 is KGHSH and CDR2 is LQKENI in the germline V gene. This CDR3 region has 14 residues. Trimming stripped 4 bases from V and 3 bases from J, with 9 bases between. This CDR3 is CASSRGVDTGELFF. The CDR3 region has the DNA TGTGCCAGCTCACGGGGGGTCGACACCGGGGAGCTGTTTTTT.

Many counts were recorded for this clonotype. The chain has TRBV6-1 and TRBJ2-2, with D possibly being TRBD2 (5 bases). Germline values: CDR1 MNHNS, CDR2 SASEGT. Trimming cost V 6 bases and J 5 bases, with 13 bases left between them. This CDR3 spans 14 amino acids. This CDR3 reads CASSWELTTGELFF. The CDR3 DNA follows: TGTGCCAGCAGCTGGGAGCTAACAACCGGGGAGCTGTTTTTT.

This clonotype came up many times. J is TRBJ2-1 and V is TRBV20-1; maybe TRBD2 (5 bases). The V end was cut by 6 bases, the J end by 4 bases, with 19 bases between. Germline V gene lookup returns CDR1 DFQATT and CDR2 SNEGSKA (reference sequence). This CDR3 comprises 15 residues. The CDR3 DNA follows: TGCAGTGCCATCCGGCGGGTCGTCTTTTACAATGAGCAGTTCTTC. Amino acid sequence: CSAIRRVVFYNEQFF.

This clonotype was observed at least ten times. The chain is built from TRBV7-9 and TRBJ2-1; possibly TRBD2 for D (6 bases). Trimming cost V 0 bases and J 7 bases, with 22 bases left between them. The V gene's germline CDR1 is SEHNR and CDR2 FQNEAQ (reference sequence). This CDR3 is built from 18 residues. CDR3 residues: CASSLATTTAPRGNEQFF. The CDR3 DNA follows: TGTGCCAGCAGCTTAGCGACCACGACAGCCCCACGGGGGAATGAGCAGTTCTTC.